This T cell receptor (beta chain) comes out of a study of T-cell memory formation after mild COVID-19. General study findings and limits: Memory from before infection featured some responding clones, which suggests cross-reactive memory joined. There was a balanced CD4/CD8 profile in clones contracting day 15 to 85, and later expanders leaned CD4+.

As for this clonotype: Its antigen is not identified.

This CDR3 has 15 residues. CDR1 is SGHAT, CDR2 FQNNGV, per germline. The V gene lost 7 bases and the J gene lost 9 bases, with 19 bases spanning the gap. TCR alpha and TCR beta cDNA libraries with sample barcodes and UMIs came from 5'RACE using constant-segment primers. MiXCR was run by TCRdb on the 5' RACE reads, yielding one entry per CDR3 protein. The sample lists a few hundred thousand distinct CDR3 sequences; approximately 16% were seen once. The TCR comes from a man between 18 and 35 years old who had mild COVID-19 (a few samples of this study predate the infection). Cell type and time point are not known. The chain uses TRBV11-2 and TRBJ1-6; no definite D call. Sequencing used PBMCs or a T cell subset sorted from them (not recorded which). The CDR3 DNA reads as TGTGCCAGCACCTCTAAAGGAGTATCGGGTTCACCCCTCCACTTT. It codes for CASTSKGVSGSPLHF.